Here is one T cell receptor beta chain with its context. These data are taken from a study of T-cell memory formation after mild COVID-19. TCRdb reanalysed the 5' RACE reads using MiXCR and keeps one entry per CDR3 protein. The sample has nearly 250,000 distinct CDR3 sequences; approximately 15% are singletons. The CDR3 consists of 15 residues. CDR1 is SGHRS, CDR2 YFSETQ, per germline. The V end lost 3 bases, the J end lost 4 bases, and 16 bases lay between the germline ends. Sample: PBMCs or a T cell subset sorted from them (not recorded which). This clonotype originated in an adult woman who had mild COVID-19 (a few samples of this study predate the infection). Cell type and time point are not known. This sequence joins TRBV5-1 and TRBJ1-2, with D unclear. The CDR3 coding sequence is TGCGCCAGCAGCTCGGACCCTGACTCGGGCTATGGCTACACCTTC. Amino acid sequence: CASSSDPDSGYGYTF.